This T cell receptor (beta chain) was obtained from a study of Ad26.COV2.S vaccination and SARS-CoV-2 variants. The CDR3 length is 17 residues. CDR1 and CDR2 from the germline V gene are SEHNR and FQNEAQ (reference sequence). The germline V and J ends were trimmed by 5 bases and 5 bases, with 24 bases remaining between them. The table came from immunoSEQ multiplex PCR; TCRdb's copy has only in-frame clones and leaves some out. The data show some 340,000 clones, with 86% seen just once and under 2% held by the top ten. Stated treatment: some 20 received Ad26.COV2.S at low or high dose, single or two shots; about 5 received placebo; per-sample allocation not given. Specimens were obtained on day 63 following the first vaccine or placebo injection.

This sequence was found in a person aged 18-60 years who received the Ad26.COV2.S COVID-19 vaccine or a placebo. Sequenced here: peripheral blood, sampled in a trial of Ad26.COV2.S vaccine versus placebo. The rearrangement joins TRBV7-9 to TRBJ1-2, with D perhaps matching TRBD1 (5 bases). The CDR3 coding sequence is TGTGCCAGCAGCCACGCGGAGGGGTCGCCTCTACGGTATGGCTACACCTTC. Residues: CASSHAEGSPLRYGYTF.